This passage covers 26 T cell receptor beta chains from one sample sequenced in a study of T cell responses to AZD1222 COVID-19 vaccine. Sequencing was performed with immunoSEQ multiplex PCR; in TCRdb, only in-frame clones are kept and a portion is missing. This table has 100,000 to 150,000 clones, around 84% appearing once. Sequenced here: peripheral blood, sampled 28 days after the second AZD1222 dose. These receptors came from an adult who received the AZD1222 COVID-19 vaccine.

The chain has TRBV7-3 and TRBJ2-2; D remains ambiguous. V dropped 3 bases and J dropped 1 base, with 6 bases sitting between them. The CDR3 is 14 amino acids. Per germline, CDR1 SGHTA and CDR2 FQGTGA. The CDR3 region has the DNA TGTGCCAGCAGCTTGGAGAAGAACACCGGGGAGCTGTTTTTT. Translating it yields CASSLEKNTGELFF.

Concerning this clone itself: At one end the junction does not follow the germline gene, possibly because of a read error. V and J are TRBV5-1 and TRBJ2-1, with 7 bases that match TRBD1. The CDR3 is 14 residues long. Looked up from germline, CDR1 is SGHRS and CDR2 is YFSETQ. The CDR3 sequence: CASSLAQTTGRLIF. CDR3 in DNA: TGCGCCAGCAGCTTGGCGCAAACGACAGGGCGATTGATCTTC.

The rearrangement joins TRBV24-1 to TRBJ1-1; 8 bases align to TRBD1. Germline-derived CDR1 and CDR2 are KGHDR and SFDVKD. CDR3 size: 12 residues. V gave up 12 bases and J gave up 1 base; unmatched junction bases: 3. CDR3 sequence (DNA): TGTGCCTCTGGGACAGGGAACACTGAAGCTTTCTTT. Its translation: CASGTGNTEAFF.

The V call is TRBV6-5, the J call TRBJ2-1, with D perhaps matching TRBD1 or TRBD2 (6 bases each). The CDR3 loop spans 15 amino acids. Trimming left V 2 bases short and J 9 bases short, with 17 bases between. Germline CDR1 MNHEY, CDR2 SVGAGI. The CDR3 loop reads CASSYEAEGGTEQFF. In DNA, the CDR3 is TGTGCCAGCAGTTACGAGGCGGAGGGGGGCACTGAGCAGTTCTTC.

V and J are TRBV29-1 and TRBJ1-3; D gene ambiguous. V was clipped by 2 bases and J by 0 bases, with 8 bases between them. The CDR3 is made up of 14 amino acids. CDR1 is SQVTM and CDR2 is ANQGSEA in the germline V gene. The CDR3 protein is CSVESQSSGNTIYF. In nucleotides, the CDR3 is TGCAGCGTTGAATCCCAGTCCTCTGGAAACACCATATATTTT.

V is TRBV5-5 and J is TRBJ2-7, with TRBD1 matching over 7 bases. Germline V CDR1 and CDR2: SGHKS, YYEKEE (reference sequence). This CDR3 spans 15 amino acids. V lost 3 bases and J lost 6; bases outside the gene matches: 12. The CDR3 nucleotides are TGTGCCAGCAGCTGGGACAACAGGGGCCAGGGCGAGCAGTACTTC. Amino acid sequence: CASSWDNRGQGEQYF.

The CDR3 nucleotides read TGTGCCAGCACTTGGATCGGGGGGCGCCAGAAACTGTTTTTT. Amino acids: CASTWIGGRQKLFF. The chain has TRBV27 and TRBJ1-4, with TRBD1 as a possible D gene (6 bases). Germline CDR1 and CDR2: MNHEY and SMNVEV (reference sequence). This CDR3 comprises 14 residues. Trimming took off 7 bases at V and 11 bases at J, with 20 bases between the two ends.

The CDR3 nucleotides read TGTGCCAGCAGTCCGCGACGGGATGCCTACGAGCAGTACTTC. It codes for CASSPRRDAYEQYF. The chain recombines TRBV27 with TRBJ2-7; D perhaps matches TRBD2 (5 bases). Deletions cut 5 bases from V and 2 bases from J, with 13 bases between. Germline V CDR1 and CDR2: MNHEY, SMNVEV (reference sequence). This CDR3 spans 14 amino acids.

This clone was counted once. The rearrangement joins TRBV5-1 to TRBJ2-5, with 7 bases matching TRBD1. Germline CDR1 SGHRS, CDR2 YFSETQ. The CDR3 runs to 15 residues. The V segment lost 3 bases and the J segment 2 bases; nucleotides outside the gene matches: 7. CDR3 DNA: TGCGCCAGCAGCTCGCAGGGGACAGTGCAAGAGACCCAGTACTTC. Its translation is CASSSQGTVQETQYF.

The V and J genes are TRBV19 and TRBJ1-5; D remains unclear. The CDR3 spans 14 residues. Trimming took off 4 bases at V and 6 bases at J, with 13 bases between the two ends. In germline, CDR1 is LNHDA, CDR2 SQIVND (reference sequence). Written as DNA, the CDR3 is TGTGCCAGTAGTAAGCAGGAGAGGAGTCAGCCCCAGCATTTT. This translates into CASSKQERSQPQHF.

The V and J genes are TRBV3-1 (or the pseudogene TRBV3-2) and TRBJ2-4, with D perhaps matching TRBD2 (6 bases). Germline lookup yields CDR1 LGHDT and CDR2 YNNKEL (reference sequence). This CDR3 is built from 17 residues. Trimming removed 5 bases from V and 0 bases from J, with 17 bases in between. The CDR3 is CASSNGTLWLAKNIQYF. Here the CDR3 DNA reads TGTGCCAGCAGCAACGGGACTCTCTGGCTAGCCAAAAACATTCAGTACTTC.

Here the CDR3 DNA reads TGTGCCAGCAGCTTGATGGGGAACTCTGGAAACACCATATATTTT. Its translation is CASSLMGNSGNTIYF. The V gene is TRBV5-5, the J gene TRBJ1-3; D is unclear. The CDR3 spans 15 residues. Looked up from germline, CDR1 is SGHKS and CDR2 is YYEKEE (reference sequence). V was cut by 1 base and J by 0 bases, with 8 bases left in between.

The V gene is TRBV5-4, the J gene TRBJ1-4, with D possibly matching TRBD1 (6 bases). CDR3 length: 17 residues. Deletions cut 10 bases from V and 3 bases from J, with 25 bases between. Germline CDR1 is SGHNT and CDR2 is YYREEE (reference sequence). CDR3 nucleotides: TGTGCCGTCTCTAATGGGAGGGCAGGGGTCCCTAATGAAAAACTGTTTTTT. This codes for CAVSNGRAGVPNEKLFF.

The chain employs TRBV27 and TRBJ1-2; D gene unclear. V was cut by 5 bases and J by 0 bases, with 13 bases left in between. Germline CDR1 MNHEY, CDR2 SMNVEV (reference sequence). This CDR3 contains 15 residues. The DNA of the CDR3 is TGTGCCAGCAGTCCCCTGGCCAGAACTAACTATGGCTACACCTTC. Amino acids: CASSPLARTNYGYTF.

V gene TRBV7-9 combines with J gene TRBJ1-5; D unresolved. Germline CDR1 and CDR2: SEHNR and FQNEAQ (reference sequence). The V end lost 4 bases, the J end lost 0 bases, and 10 bases lay between the germline ends. The CDR3 spans 15 residues. The CDR3 region is CASSSNGYSNQPQHF. The DNA of the CDR3 is TGTGCCAGCAGCTCCAACGGGTATAGCAATCAGCCCCAGCATTTT.

This clone has only one observation. The rearrangement links TRBV14 to TRBJ2-7; 8 bases fit TRBD1. Losses at the gene ends were 11 bases for V and 0 bases for J; bases not matched to a gene: 6. Germline V gives CDR1 SGHDN, CDR2 FVKESK. The CDR3 contains 13 residues. In DNA form, the CDR3 reads TGTGCCGGGTGGACAGGGAGCTCCTACGAGCAGTACTTC. It encodes CAGWTGSSYEQYF.

The chain has TRBV4-2 and TRBJ1-5; 7 bases fit TRBD1. The germline CDR1 and CDR2 sequences are LGHNA and YNFKEQ. V shed 4 bases, J shed 5 bases, and the junction held 14 bases outside the gene matches. The CDR3 is made up of 17 amino acids. In DNA, the CDR3 is TGTGCCAGCAGCCCCCTACTTACAGGGGAAAAGGATCAGCCCCAGCATTTT. Residues: CASSPLLTGEKDQPQHF.

With regard to this clone: The same CDR3 arises from other DNA sequences in this sample as well. This CDR3 is CASSIGPTEAFF. In DNA, the CDR3 is TGTGCCAGTAGTATAGGGCCCACTGAAGCTTTCTTT. V is TRBV19 and J is TRBJ1-1; no definite D call. The CDR3 runs to 12 residues. Germline CDR1 reads LNHDA; CDR2 reads SQIVND (reference sequence). The V and J ends lost 1 base and 4 bases respectively, with 4 bases between them.

The chain links TRBV19 to TRBJ2-7; 9 bases are a match to TRBD1. The CDR3 is made up of 14 amino acids. Germline loops: CDR1 LNHDA, CDR2 SQIVND (reference sequence). V gave up 7 bases and J gave up 12 bases; unmatched junction bases: 16. The CDR3 region has the DNA TGTGCCAGTAAGGCCACAGGGGGCCCGGTTTTGCTGTACTTC. It encodes CASKATGGPVLLYF.

V is TRBV20-1 and J is TRBJ2-7; D is possibly TRBD2 (6 bases). The CDR3 totals 13 residues. In germline, CDR1 is DFQATT, CDR2 SNEGSKA (reference sequence). Trimming shortened V by 3 bases and J by 5 bases, and 14 bases separated the two germline ends. The DNA for the CDR3 is TGCAGTGCTAGTCGTCGGGGAGGCGACGAGCAGTACTTC. This encodes CSASRRGGDEQYF.

The chain joins TRBV10-3 to TRBJ2-7, with D unclear. CDR1 and CDR2 from the germline V gene are ENHRY and SYGVKD. V was pared by 2 bases and J by 5 bases, with 10 bases between. The CDR3 is made up of 13 amino acids. The CDR3 nucleotides are TGTGCCATCAGTGAGACCCGGGCCAACGAGCAGTACTTC. This sequence encodes CAISETRANEQYF.

This chain connects TRBV29-1 to TRBJ1-2; TRBD1 is a possible D gene (6 bases). V lost 1 base, J lost 4 bases, and 7 bases lay in between. CDR3 length: 12 residues. Germline loops: CDR1 SQVTM, CDR2 ANQGSEA. The CDR3 nucleotides are TGCAGCGTTGAAGCAGGGGTCTATGGCTACACCTTC. The encoded protein is CSVEAGVYGYTF.

The rearrangement joins TRBV4-3 to TRBJ2-3; perhaps TRBD1 as D (5 bases). V gave up 5 bases and J gave up 0 bases, with 12 bases separating them. The CDR3 is made up of 15 amino acids. Germline loops: CDR1 LGHNA, CDR2 YSLEER. CDR3: CASSEAGKSTDTQYF. DNA of the CDR3: TGCGCCAGCAGCGAAGCAGGGAAAAGCACAGATACGCAGTATTTT.

The rearrangement uses TRBV7-2 and TRBJ1-4; D perhaps matches TRBD1 (6 bases). This CDR3 spans 14 amino acids. Trimming took off 6 bases at V and 1 base at J, with 9 bases between the two ends. The germline V gene encodes CDR1 SGHTA and CDR2 FQGNSA. CDR3 sequence (DNA): TGTGCCAGCAGTATAGGGGGAACTAATGAAAAACTGTTTTTT. This sequence encodes CASSIGGTNEKLFF.

The chain recombines TRBV2 with TRBJ1-5; maybe TRBD1 (6 bases). Germline V gene lookup returns CDR1 SNHLY and CDR2 FYNNEI. The CDR3 loop spans 17 amino acids. Trimming stripped 4 bases from V and 0 bases from J, with 16 bases between. The CDR3 region has the DNA TGTGCCAGCAGTGGCGCCGGGACACGATATAGCAATCAGCCCCAGCATTTT. It is translated as CASSGAGTRYSNQPQHF.

The chain couples TRBV6-5 to TRBJ1-6; weak D call: TRBD1 (5 bases). V was shortened by 5 bases and J by 7 bases, with 9 bases between the two germline ends. This CDR3 has 13 amino acids. Germline lookup yields CDR1 MNHEY and CDR2 SVGAGI. This CDR3 reads CASSLTENSPLHF. In nucleotides, the CDR3 is TGTGCCAGCAGTCTGACAGAGAATTCACCCCTCCACTTT.